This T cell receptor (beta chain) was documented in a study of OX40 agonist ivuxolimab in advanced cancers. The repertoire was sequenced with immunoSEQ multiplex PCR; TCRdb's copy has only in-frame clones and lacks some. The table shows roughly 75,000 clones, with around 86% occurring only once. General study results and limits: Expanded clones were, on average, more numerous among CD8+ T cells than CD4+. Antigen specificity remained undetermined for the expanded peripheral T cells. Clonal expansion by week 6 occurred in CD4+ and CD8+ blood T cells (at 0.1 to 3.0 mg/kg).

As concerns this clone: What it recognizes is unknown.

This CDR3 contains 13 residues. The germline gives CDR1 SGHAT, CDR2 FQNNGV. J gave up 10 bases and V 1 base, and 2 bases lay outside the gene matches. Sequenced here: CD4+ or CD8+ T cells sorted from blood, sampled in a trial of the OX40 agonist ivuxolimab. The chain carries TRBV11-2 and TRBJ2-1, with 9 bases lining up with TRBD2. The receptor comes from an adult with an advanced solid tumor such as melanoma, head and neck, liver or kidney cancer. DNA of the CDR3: TGTGCCAGCAGCTTAGGGCTAGCGGGAGAGCAGTTCTTC. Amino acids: CASSLGLAGEQFF.